Each of the 22 T cell receptor beta chains below was sequenced from the same sample in a study of sequential checkpoint blockade in melanoma. Clones were read by immunoSEQ multiplex PCR, and TCRdb kept only the in-frame ones, dropping some. Seen here are about 21,000 clones, 65% to 90% observed once, and the top ten hold roughly 49%. As for treatment: randomized to nivolumab then ipilimumab (arm A) or the reverse (arm B). Sequencing used CD8+ T cells sorted from blood (inferred from file names), obtained from a patient given nivolumab and ipilimumab in sequence. These receptors were collected from a human donor with melanoma.

The gene calls are TRBV6-5 and TRBJ1-6; 8 positions match TRBD1. V dropped 2 bases and J dropped 8; count of bases not matched to a gene: 8. There are 16 residues in the CDR3. Germline loops: CDR1 MNHEY, CDR2 SVGAGI. This chain's CDR3 is CASSYGPGGRYSPLHF. Here the CDR3 DNA reads TGTGCCAGCAGTTACGGCCCAGGGGGCAGATATTCACCCCTCCACTTT.

V usage is TRBV6-1 and J usage is TRBJ1-2; 7 nucleotides align to TRBD1. This CDR3 is 16 amino acids long. Trimming took 0 bases from V and 8 from J; bases not matched to a gene: 12. Per the germline V gene, CDR1 is MNHNS and CDR2 is SASEGT. CDR3 sequence reads: CASSEAVTGLDEGYTF. The CDR3 DNA reads TGTGCCAGCAGTGAAGCTGTGACAGGGCTCGATGAAGGCTACACCTTC.

This sequence joins TRBV27 and TRBJ1-1, with 7 bases lining up with TRBD1. CDR1 and CDR2 (germline): MNHEY, SMNVEV (reference sequence). The CDR3 totals 15 residues. Germline trimming cut 5 bases from V and 11 bases from J; bases unmatched to any gene: 17. In DNA, the CDR3 is TGTGCCAGCAGTCGTATTCGACAGGGCGTTTTCGGGGCTTTCTTT. As protein: CASSRIRQGVFGAFF.

As to this clone: Germline and junction disagree at one end, which may indicate a read error. The chain recombines TRBV28 with TRBJ2-5; D is unresolved. Per the germline V gene, CDR1 is MDHEN and CDR2 is SYDVKM. This CDR3 is 12 amino acids long. The CDR3 nucleotides are TGTGCCAGCAGTTTAACCGGTTCGATTGGTAACTTC. This sequence encodes CASSLTGSIGNF.

This chain joins TRBV7-2 and TRBJ2-1, with 9 nucleotides matching TRBD1. The CDR3 sequence is 17 residues long. The V gene end was trimmed by 5 bases and the J gene end by 1 base; junction bases not matched to a gene: 9. Germline CDR1 and CDR2: SGHTA and FQGNSA. The CDR3 DNA follows: TGTGCCAGCAGCCCGTCAACAGGGGGCAGGTCCTACAATGAGCAGTTCTTC. Protein: CASSPSTGGRSYNEQFF.

Comments on this clone: Other DNA variants within this sample encode the same CDR3. The rearrangement uses TRBV6-6 and TRBJ2-3, with D possibly matching TRBD2 (7 bases). There are 16 residues in the CDR3. Per the germline V gene, CDR1 is MNHNY and CDR2 is SVGAGI (reference sequence). The ends were cut back, 7 bases at V and 1 base at J, with 18 bases in the middle. The CDR3 loop reads CASNLPGGARTDTQYF. Here the CDR3 DNA reads TGTGCCAGCAACCTACCTGGGGGGGCCCGCACAGATACGCAGTATTTT.

The chain links TRBV27 to TRBJ2-5, with 10 bases that match TRBD2. Looked up from germline, CDR1 is MNHEY and CDR2 is SMNVEV (reference sequence). V lost 6 bases, J lost 1 base, and 8 bases stayed unmatched. The CDR3 covers 16 residues. CDR3 sequence reads: CASRPNSGGTQETQYF. The DNA for the CDR3 is TGTGCCAGCAGACCAAATAGCGGGGGGACCCAAGAGACCCAGTACTTC.

The V call is TRBV7-9, the J call TRBJ2-7; D is perhaps TRBD2 (6 bases). CDR1 SEHNR and CDR2 FQNEAQ come from the germline V gene (reference sequence). Deletions cut 5 bases from V and 5 bases from J, with 22 bases between. The CDR3 spans 16 residues. CDR3 sequence: CASSLFQVSTGDEQYF. Written as DNA, the CDR3 is TGTGCCAGCAGCCTATTTCAAGTGTCTACGGGGGACGAGCAGTACTTC.

This rearrangement joins TRBV7-9 to TRBJ1-2; TRBD1 matches 7 bases. Trimming took 5 bases from V and 6 from J; bases not matched to a gene: 6. CDR1 SEHNR and CDR2 FQNEAQ come from the germline V gene (reference sequence). This CDR3 has 13 residues. This CDR3 reads CASSGDRENGYTF. The CDR3 DNA sequence: TGTGCCAGCAGCGGAGACAGGGAAAATGGCTACACCTTC. Together with reference TRBV7-9 and TRBJ1-2, the CDR3 gives the full variable domain: DTGVSQNPRHKITKRGQNVTFRCDPISEHNRLYWYRQTLGQGPEFLTYFQNEAQLEKSRLLSDRFSAERPKGSFSTLEIQRTEQGDSAMYLCASSGDRENGYTFGSGTRLTVV.

This clone appeared a few times. This chain links TRBV7-9 with TRBJ2-7; 9 bases fit TRBD1. From germline, CDR1 is SEHNR and CDR2 FQNEAQ (reference sequence). CDR3 length: 15 amino acids. The V segment lost 5 bases and the J segment 1 base; nucleotides outside the gene matches: 6. The CDR3 bases are TGTGCCAGCAGCGGAGAGGGGACAGGGTCCTACGAGCAGTACTTC. This codes for CASSGEGTGSYEQYF.

This clone has just a few counts. CDR3 in amino acids: CASSPGGSEAKNIQYF. The CDR3 bases are TGCGCCAGCAGTCCAGGGGGGAGCGAGGCCAAAAACATTCAGTACTTC. The rearrangement uses TRBV5-1 and TRBJ2-4, with a tentative D call TRBD1 (7 bases). The germline V gene has CDR1 SGHRS and CDR2 YFSETQ. The V end was cut by 5 bases, the J end by 1 base, with 16 bases between. This CDR3 is 16 amino acids long.

The chain joins TRBV6-1 to TRBJ2-2; possible D gene TRBD1, 6 bases. Germline-derived CDR1 and CDR2 are MNHNS and SASEGT. Trimming removed 10 bases at V and 5 bases at J, with 17 bases between. The CDR3 has 14 amino acids. The CDR3 nucleotides are TGTGCCACCGGGACACGTAGAGAGACCGGGGAGCTGTTTTTT. This sequence encodes CATGTRRETGELFF.

The chain combines TRBV6-5 with TRBJ1-2; D ambiguous. Germline CDR1 MNHEY, CDR2 SVGAGI. Trimming pared 6 bases from V and 4 bases from J, leaving 12 bases between. This CDR3 is built from 13 residues. CDR3 DNA: TGTGCCAGCAGCTCCGTTATCAGCTATGGCTACACCTTC. Protein sequence: CASSSVISYGYTF.

There are a few counts of this clone. The CDR3 here is CASSPGGGGTEQYF. The CDR3 nucleotides are TGTGCCAGCAGCCCCGGTGGGGGGGGCACCGAGCAGTACTTC. The V call is TRBV7-6, the J call TRBJ2-7, with D possibly TRBD2 on 7 matching bases. V lost 5 bases and J 6 bases, leaving 17 bases between the germline ends. The CDR3 has 14 residues. Germline-derived CDR1 and CDR2 are SGHVS and FNYEAQ. The variable domain in full, completed from reference TRBV7-6 and TRBJ2-7, reads GAGVSQSPRYKVTKRGQDVALRCDPISGHVSLYWYRQALGQGPEFLTYFNYEAQQDKSGLPNDRFSAERPEGSISTLTIQRTEQRDSAMYRCASSPGGGGTEQYFGPGTRLTVT.

This chain links TRBV4-1 with TRBJ2-7; a possible D gene is TRBD1 (6 bases). This CDR3 is built from 15 residues. Germline CDR1 is MGHRA and CDR2 is YSYEKL. The V end was cut by 5 bases, the J end by 6 bases, with 20 bases between. The CDR3 sequence is CASSYSQGSVFEQYF. CDR3 nucleotide sequence: TGCGCCAGCAGCTATTCACAGGGATCCGTCTTCGAGCAGTACTTC.

The chain couples TRBV9 to TRBJ1-5; D unresolved. The CDR3 length is 13 residues. Trimming cost V 0 bases and J 7 bases, with 8 bases left between them. Germline CDR1 and CDR2: SGDLS and YYNGEE. The CDR3 loop is CASSVDFGQPQHF. CDR3 DNA sequence: TGTGCCAGCAGCGTAGATTTCGGGCAGCCCCAGCATTTT.

The V call is TRBV19, the J call TRBJ2-1, with 8 bases that match TRBD2. CDR1 and CDR2 from the germline V gene are LNHDA and SQIVND (reference sequence). Trimming removed 3 bases from V and 7 bases from J; junction bases left unmatched: 8. The CDR3 totals 15 residues. The CDR3 protein is CASSMAVAGLNEQFF. The CDR3 DNA reads TGTGCCAGTAGTATGGCGGTAGCGGGGTTGAATGAGCAGTTCTTC.

This clone was recorded only once. The chain recombines TRBV2 with TRBJ1-1; unclear D gene. Germline lookup yields CDR1 SNHLY and CDR2 FYNNEI. There are 15 residues in the CDR3. Trimming cost V 5 bases and J 1 base, with 14 bases left between them. This chain's CDR3 is CASSPRTSSNTEAFF. Written as DNA, the CDR3 is TGTGCCAGCAGTCCTAGGACTTCCTCGAACACTGAAGCTTTCTTT. The full variable domain, completed using reference TRBV2 and TRBJ1-1, is EPEVTQTPSHQVTQMGQEVILRCVPISNHLYFYWYRQILGQKVEFLVSFYNNEISEKSEIFDDQFSVERPDGSNFTLKIRSTKLEDSAMYFCASSPRTSSNTEAFFGQGTRLTVV.

This clone was counted a single time. The gene calls are TRBV7-6 and TRBJ2-2; TRBD2 matches at 8 bases. This CDR3 has 14 amino acids. V lost 5 bases and J lost 8; bases outside the gene matches: 7. Germline CDR1 is SGHVS and CDR2 is FNYEAQ. The CDR3, as DNA: TGTGCCAGCAGCCCCCGGGGGGGATCTGGGGAGCTGTTTTTT. Translating gives CASSPRGGSGELFF. Looking up the rest from reference TRBV7-6 and TRBJ2-2 gives the full variable domain: GAGVSQSPRYKVTKRGQDVALRCDPISGHVSLYWYRQALGQGPEFLTYFNYEAQQDKSGLPNDRFSAERPEGSISTLTIQRTEQRDSAMYRCASSPRGGSGELFFGEGSRLTVL.

The table lists this clone with a count of one. The chain recombines TRBV11-2 with TRBJ1-3; 8 bases are a match to TRBD1. Germline CDR1 is SGHAT and CDR2 is FQNNGV. The V segment lost 6 bases and the J segment 2 bases; nucleotides outside the gene matches: 3. The CDR3 runs 14 residues. CDR3 nucleotide sequence: TGTGCCAGCAGACCGACAGGGGCTGGAAACACCATATATTTT. Translated, it gives CASRPTGAGNTIYF.

The chain employs TRBV4-1 and TRBJ2-1; possibly TRBD1 for D (6 bases). The V end was cut by 1 base, the J end by 3 bases, with 16 bases between. In germline, CDR1 is MGHRA, CDR2 YSYEKL. The CDR3 consists of 17 residues. CDR3 in amino acids: CASSQALQGDNYNEQFF. The CDR3 region has the DNA TGCGCCAGCAGCCAAGCGCTACAGGGCGATAACTACAATGAGCAGTTCTTC.

The rearrangement uses TRBV13 and TRBJ2-7, with 7 bases identical to TRBD1. Germline trimming cut 5 bases from V and 2 bases from J; bases unmatched to any gene: 3. Germline V CDR1 and CDR2: PRHDT, FYEKMQ (reference sequence). The CDR3 consists of 13 residues. CDR3 nucleotide sequence: TGTGCCAGCAGCCGCGGACAGGCCTACGAGCAGTACTTC. Translation: CASSRGQAYEQYF.